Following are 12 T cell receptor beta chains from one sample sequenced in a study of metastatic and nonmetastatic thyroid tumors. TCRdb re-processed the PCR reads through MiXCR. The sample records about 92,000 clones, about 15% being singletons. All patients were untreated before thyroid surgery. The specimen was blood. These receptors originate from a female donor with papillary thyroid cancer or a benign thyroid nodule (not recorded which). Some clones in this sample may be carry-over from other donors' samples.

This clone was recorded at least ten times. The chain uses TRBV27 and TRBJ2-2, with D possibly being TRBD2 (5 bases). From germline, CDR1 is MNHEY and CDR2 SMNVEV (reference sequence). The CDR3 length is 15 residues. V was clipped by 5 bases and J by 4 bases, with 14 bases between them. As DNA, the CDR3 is TGTGCCAGCAGTCGGCGGACTCCAACCACCGGGGAGCTGTTTTTT. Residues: CASSRRTPTTGELFF.

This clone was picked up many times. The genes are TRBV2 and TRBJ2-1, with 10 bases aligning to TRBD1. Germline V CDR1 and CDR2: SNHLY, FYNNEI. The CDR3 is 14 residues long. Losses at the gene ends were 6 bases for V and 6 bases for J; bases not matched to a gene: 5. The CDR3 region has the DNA TGTGCCAGCAGGGACAGGGGGTGGGGCAATGAGCAGTTCTTC. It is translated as CASRDRGWGNEQFF.

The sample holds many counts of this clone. CDR3 coding DNA: TGTGCCAGCAGCTTGTCTAGAGGAACCTACGAGCAGTACTTC. Amino acids: CASSLSRGTYEQYF. The chain couples TRBV5-5 to TRBJ2-7; no reliable D call. The CDR3 is 14 amino acids. Germline CDR1 is SGHKS and CDR2 is YYEKEE (reference sequence). V lost 1 base to trimming and J lost 2 bases, with 10 bases between them.

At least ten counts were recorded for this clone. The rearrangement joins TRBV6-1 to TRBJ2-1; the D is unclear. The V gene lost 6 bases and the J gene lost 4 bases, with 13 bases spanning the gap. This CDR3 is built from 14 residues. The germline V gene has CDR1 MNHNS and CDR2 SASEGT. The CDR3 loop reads CASSLSLMYNEQFF. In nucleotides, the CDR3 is TGTGCCAGCAGCTTATCTTTGATGTACAATGAGCAGTTCTTC.

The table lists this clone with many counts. DNA of the CDR3: TGCGCCAGCAGCTTTGGACCTGGGAATGAGCAGTTCTTC. It translates to CASSFGPGNEQFF. The V gene is TRBV5-1, the J gene TRBJ2-1, with D hard to call. CDR3 length: 13 residues. With 2 bases removed from V and 7 bases from J, the gap between germline ends came to 10 bases. The germline V gene encodes CDR1 SGHRS and CDR2 YFSETQ.

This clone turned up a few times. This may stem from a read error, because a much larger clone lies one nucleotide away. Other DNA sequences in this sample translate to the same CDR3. The CDR3 is CASSWGPQGNSPLHF. Here the CDR3 DNA reads TGTGCCAGCAGCTGGGGACCTCAGGGTAATTCACCCCTCCACTTT. The chain carries TRBV5-6 and TRBJ1-6, with TRBD1 as a possible D gene (5 bases). The V gene's germline CDR1 is SGHDT and CDR2 YYEEEE. Trimming pared 3 bases from V and 6 bases from J, leaving 13 bases between. The CDR3 extends over 15 amino acids. Drawing the rest from reference TRBV5-6 and TRBJ1-6, the complete variable domain is DAGVTQSPTHLIKTRGQQVTLRCSPKSGHDTVSWYQQALGQGPQFIFQYYEEEERQRGNFPDRFSGHQFPNYSSELNVNALLLGDSALYLCASSWGPQGNSPLHFGNGTRLTVT.

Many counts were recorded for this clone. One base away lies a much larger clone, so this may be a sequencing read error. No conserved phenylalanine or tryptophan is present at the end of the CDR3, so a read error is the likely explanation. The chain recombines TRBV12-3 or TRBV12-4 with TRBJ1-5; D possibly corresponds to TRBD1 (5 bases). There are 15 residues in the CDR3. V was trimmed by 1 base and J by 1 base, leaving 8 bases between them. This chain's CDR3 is CASSLGGASNQPQHL. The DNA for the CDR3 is TGTGCCAGCAGTTTAGGAGGGGCGAGCAATCAGCCCCAGCATCTT.

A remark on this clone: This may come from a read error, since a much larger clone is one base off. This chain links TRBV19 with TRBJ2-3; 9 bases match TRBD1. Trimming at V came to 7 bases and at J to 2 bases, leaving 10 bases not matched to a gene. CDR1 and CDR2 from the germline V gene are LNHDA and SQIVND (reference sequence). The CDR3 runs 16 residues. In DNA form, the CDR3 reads TGTGCCAGTACCCCTGACAGGGGGAGTCTCACAGATACGCAGTATTTT. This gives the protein CASTPDRGSLTDTQYF.

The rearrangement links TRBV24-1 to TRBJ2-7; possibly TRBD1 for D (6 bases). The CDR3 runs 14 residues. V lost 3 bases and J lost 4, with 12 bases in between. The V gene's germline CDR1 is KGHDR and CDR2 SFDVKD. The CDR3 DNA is TGTGCCACCAGTGATCCACAGGGCAGATACGAGCAGTACTTC. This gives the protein CATSDPQGRYEQYF.

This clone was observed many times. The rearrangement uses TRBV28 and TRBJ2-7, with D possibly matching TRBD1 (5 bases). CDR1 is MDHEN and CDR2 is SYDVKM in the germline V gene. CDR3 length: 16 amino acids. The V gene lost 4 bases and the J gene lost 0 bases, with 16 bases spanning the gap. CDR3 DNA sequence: TGTGCCAGCAGTTCGGGCGGTAGGGGTAACTCCTACGAGCAGTACTTC. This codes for CASSSGGRGNSYEQYF.

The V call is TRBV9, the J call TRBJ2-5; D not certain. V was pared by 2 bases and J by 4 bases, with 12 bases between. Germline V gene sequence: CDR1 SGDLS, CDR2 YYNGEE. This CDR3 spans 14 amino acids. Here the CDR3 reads CASSVRAYGETQYF. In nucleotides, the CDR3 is TGTGCCAGCAGCGTTCGGGCGTACGGAGAGACCCAGTACTTC.

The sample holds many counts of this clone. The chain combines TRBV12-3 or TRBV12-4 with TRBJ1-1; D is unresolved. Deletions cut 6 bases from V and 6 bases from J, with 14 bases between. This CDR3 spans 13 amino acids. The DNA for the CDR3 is TGTGCCAGCAGCGAAGCGGGGAGGCCTGAAGCTTTCTTT. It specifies CASSEAGRPEAFF.